This TCR beta chain was sequenced in a study of identical twins. This clonotype was seen more than once but under ten times. V lost 0 bases to trimming and J lost 0 bases; unmatched junction nucleotides: 3. Germline V gene data show CDR1 as SGHNT and CDR2 as YYREEE (reference sequence). This CDR3 is built from 16 residues. TCRdb analysed the 5' RACE reads with MiXCR anew, one entry per CDR3 protein. There are some 1,700,000 distinct CDR3 sequences in the sample; more than 30% occur only once, and under 0.35% lies in the top ten. The source material was cord blood. The chain carries TRBV5-4 and TRBJ2-1, with 7 bases aligning to TRBD1. This receptor was obtained from a newborn girl in good health. DNA for the CDR3: TGTGCCAGCAGCTTGGAGGGGGCCCTCTCCTACAATGAGCAGTTCTTC. Protein: CASSLEGALSYNEQFF.